The clone carrying this T cell receptor beta chain was detected many times. The target antigen is unknown. The entry originates in a study of T cells after yellow fever vaccination. General study findings and limits: After the booster, over 95% of CD4 and 88% of CD8 primary-response clones were re-detected.

CDR1 and CDR2 from the germline V gene are KGHSH and LQKENI. The CDR3 has 14 residues. Trimming cost V 3 bases and J 4 bases; bases outside gene matches: 3. TCRdb re-called the 5' RACE reads with MiXCR, one entry per CDR3 protein. The sample records about 310,000 distinct CDR3 sequences, roughly 3.5% being singletons. The V call is TRBV18, the J call TRBJ2-4, with 7 bases identical to TRBD1. Material: PBMCs, obtained on the day of the yellow fever booster vaccination. The receptor comes from a man younger than 35 who received the YFV17D yellow fever vaccine. The CDR3 bases are TGTGCCAGCTCACCGGCACAGGGGAAAAACATTCAGTACTTC. Its protein is CASSPAQGKNIQYF.